These 11 T cell receptor beta chains share one sample of origin, sequenced in a study of blood T cell repertoires in COVID-19. Data came from immunoSEQ multiplex PCR; TCRdb stores just in-frame clones and leaves some out. The sample carries roughly 68,000 clones, roughly 82% recorded once. The sequencing input was peripheral blood. Receptor source: an elderly man with active COVID-19.

The sample holds one count of this clone. The rearrangement uses TRBV7-9 and TRBJ2-2, with D uncertain. The ends were cut back, 0 bases at V and 6 bases at J, with 8 bases in the middle. This CDR3 spans 14 amino acids. CDR1 is SEHNR and CDR2 is FQNEAQ in the germline V gene (reference sequence). This chain's CDR3 is CASSLAPSAGELFF. DNA of the CDR3: TGTGCCAGCAGCTTAGCGCCTAGTGCCGGGGAGCTGTTTTTT.

The chain carries TRBV28 and TRBJ1-4; perhaps TRBD1 as D (6 bases). CDR3 length equals 13 residues. Trimming removed 6 bases from V and 8 bases from J, with 13 bases in between. Germline loops: CDR1 MDHEN, CDR2 SYDVKM. The CDR3 nucleotides are TGTGCCAGCAGACTACAGGGTAGGGAAAAACTGTTTTTT. Residues: CASRLQGREKLFF.

With regard to this clone: One end of the junction fails to match germline, which may point to a read error. The same CDR3 arises from other DNA sequences in this sample as well. The J gene is TRBJ2-7, the V gene TRBV28; 7 positions match TRBD2. This CDR3 region has 14 residues. Germline CDR1 MDHEN, CDR2 SYDVKM. CDR3 nucleotide sequence: TGTGCCTGCAGTGGGGGGGGTGGGCCTCGAGAGCAGTACTTC. Amino acid sequence: CACSGGGGPREQYF.

The CDR3 is CASSLQGDNQPQHF. The CDR3 DNA reads as TGTGCCAGTAGCCTCCAGGGGGACAATCAGCCCCAGCATTTT. J is TRBJ1-5 and V is TRBV19; 7 nucleotides match TRBD1. The V segment lost 6 bases and the J segment 3 bases; nucleotides outside the gene matches: 5. The germline V gene has CDR1 LNHDA and CDR2 SQIVND (reference sequence). The CDR3 is 14 residues long.

The chain carries TRBV3-1 (or the pseudogene TRBV3-2) and TRBJ2-1, with 9 bases fitting TRBD2. Germline lookup yields CDR1 LGHDT and CDR2 YNNKEL (reference sequence). V shed 2 bases, J shed 7 bases, and the junction held 6 bases outside the gene matches. CDR3 size: 15 residues. The CDR3 DNA reads as TGTGCCAGCAGCCAAATGGGACTAGCCCGAAATGAGCAGTTCTTC. The encoded protein is CASSQMGLARNEQFF.

This clone is a singleton in its sample. The chain is built from TRBV11-3 and TRBJ2-1; TRBD2 matches 9 bases. The junction had 3 bases not matched to a gene; V was cut back by 5 bases and J by 1 base. Looked up from germline, CDR1 is SGHNT and CDR2 is YENEEA. This CDR3 is built from 15 residues. CDR3 protein: CASSPSGGSYNEQFF. CDR3 sequence (DNA): TGTGCCAGCAGCCCAAGCGGGGGGTCCTACAATGAGCAGTTCTTC. Complete variable domain (other parts from reference TRBV11-3 and TRBJ2-1): EAGVVQSPRYKIIEKKQPVAFWCNPISGHNTLYWYLQNLGQGPELLIRYENEEAVDDSQLPKDRFSAERLKGVDSTLKIQPAELGDSAVYLCASSPSGGSYNEQFFGPGTRLTVL.

The chain carries TRBV4-1 and TRBJ2-7; 7 bases are shared with TRBD2. The ends lost 8 bases at V and 6 bases at J; junction bases unmatched: 37. This CDR3 comprises 22 residues. The germline gives CDR1 MGHRA, CDR2 YSYEKL. CDR3 DNA sequence: TGCGCCAGCCGTCCAATCGGGAGACGAGAGAGGCAGGGAGGGTTACTTGAGGGCGAGCAGTACTTC. This translates into CASRPIGRRERQGGLLEGEQYF.

The rearrangement uses TRBV28 and TRBJ1-5; 7 nucleotides align to TRBD1. CDR3 size: 15 residues. V trimming: 6 bases; J trimming: 5 bases; junction bases outside the gene matches: 10. Germline V gene sequence: CDR1 MDHEN, CDR2 SYDVKM. CDR3 loop: CASSKTGFRDQPQHF. CDR3 nucleotide sequence: TGTGCCAGCAGCAAGACAGGGTTCAGAGATCAGCCCCAGCATTTT.

This clone occurred once. The chain recombines TRBV29-1 with TRBJ2-7, with 7 bases identical to TRBD2. This CDR3 has 14 amino acids. CDR1 is SQVTM, CDR2 ANQGSEA, per germline. Unmatched junction bases numbered 13, after V lost 5 bases and J lost 6 bases. The CDR3, as DNA: TGCAGCGTTCAGGGTAGGGGAGGGAGTGGCGAGCAGTACTTC. Its translation: CSVQGRGGSGEQYF.

This clone was observed many times. V and J are TRBV28 and TRBJ2-7; the match to TRBD1 covers 7 bases. The germline CDR1 and CDR2 sequences are MDHEN and SYDVKM. The CDR3 is made up of 15 amino acids. V shed 4 bases, J shed 3 bases, and the junction held 9 bases outside the gene matches. CDR3 residues: CASSSTTGFIYEQYF. The CDR3 nucleotides read TGTGCCAGCAGTTCTACGACAGGGTTCATCTACGAGCAGTACTTC.

CDR3 DNA: TGTGCCAGTAGTACGGACAGGGCTAGCCACGAGCAGTACTTC. Translating gives CASSTDRASHEQYF. This chain connects TRBV19 to TRBJ2-7; 8 positions match TRBD1. The germline gives CDR1 LNHDA, CDR2 SQIVND (reference sequence). CDR3 size: 14 residues. V lost 4 bases, J lost 5 bases, and 7 bases stayed unmatched.